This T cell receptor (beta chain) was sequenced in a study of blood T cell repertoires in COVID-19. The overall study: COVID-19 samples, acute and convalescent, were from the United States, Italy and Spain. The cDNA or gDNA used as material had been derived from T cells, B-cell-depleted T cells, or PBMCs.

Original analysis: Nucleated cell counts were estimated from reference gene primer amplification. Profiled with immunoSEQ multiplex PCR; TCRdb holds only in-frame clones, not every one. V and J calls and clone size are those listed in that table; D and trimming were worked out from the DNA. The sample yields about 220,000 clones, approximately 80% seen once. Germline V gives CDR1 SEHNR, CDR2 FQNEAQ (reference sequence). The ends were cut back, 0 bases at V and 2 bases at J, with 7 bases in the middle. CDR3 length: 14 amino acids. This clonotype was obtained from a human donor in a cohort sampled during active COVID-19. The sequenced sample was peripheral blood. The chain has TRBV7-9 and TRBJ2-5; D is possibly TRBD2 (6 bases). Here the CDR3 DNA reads TGTGCCAGCAGCTTAGCGGGACTGCAAGAGACCCAGTACTTC. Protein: CASSLAGLQETQYF.